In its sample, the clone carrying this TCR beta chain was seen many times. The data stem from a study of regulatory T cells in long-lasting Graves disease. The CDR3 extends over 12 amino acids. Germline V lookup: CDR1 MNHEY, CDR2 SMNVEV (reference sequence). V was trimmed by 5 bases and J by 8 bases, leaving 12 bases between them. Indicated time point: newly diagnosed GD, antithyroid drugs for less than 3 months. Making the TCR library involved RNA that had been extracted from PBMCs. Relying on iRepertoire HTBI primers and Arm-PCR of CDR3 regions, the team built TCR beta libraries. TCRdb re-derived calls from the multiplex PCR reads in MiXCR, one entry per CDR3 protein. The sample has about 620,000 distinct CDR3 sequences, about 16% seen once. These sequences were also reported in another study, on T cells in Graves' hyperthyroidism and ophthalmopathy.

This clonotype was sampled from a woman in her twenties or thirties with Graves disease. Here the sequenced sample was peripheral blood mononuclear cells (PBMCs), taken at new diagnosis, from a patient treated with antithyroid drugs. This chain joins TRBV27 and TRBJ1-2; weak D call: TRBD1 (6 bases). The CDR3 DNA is TGTGCCAGCAGTCCCGGACAGTCGGGCTACACCTTC. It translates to CASSPGQSGYTF.